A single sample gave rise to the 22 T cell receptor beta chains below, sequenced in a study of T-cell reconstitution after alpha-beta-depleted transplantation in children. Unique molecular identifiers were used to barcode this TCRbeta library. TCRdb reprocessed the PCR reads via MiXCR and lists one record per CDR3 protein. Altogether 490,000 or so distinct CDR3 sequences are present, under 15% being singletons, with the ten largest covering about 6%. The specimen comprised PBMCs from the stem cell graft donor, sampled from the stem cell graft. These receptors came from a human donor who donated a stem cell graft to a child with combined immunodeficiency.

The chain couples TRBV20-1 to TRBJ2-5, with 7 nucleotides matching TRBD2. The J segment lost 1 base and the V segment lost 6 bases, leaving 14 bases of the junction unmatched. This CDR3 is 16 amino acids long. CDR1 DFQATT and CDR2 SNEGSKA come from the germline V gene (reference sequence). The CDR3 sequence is CSADGMVGGIQETQYF. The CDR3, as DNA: TGCAGTGCCGACGGAATGGTGGGGGGGATCCAAGAGACCCAGTACTTC.

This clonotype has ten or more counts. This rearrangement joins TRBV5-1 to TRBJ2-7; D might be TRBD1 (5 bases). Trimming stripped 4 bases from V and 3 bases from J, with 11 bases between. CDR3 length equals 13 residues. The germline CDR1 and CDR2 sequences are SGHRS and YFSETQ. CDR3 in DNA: TGCGCCAGCAGCCCCACCGACAGCTACGAGCAGTACTTC. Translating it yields CASSPTDSYEQYF.

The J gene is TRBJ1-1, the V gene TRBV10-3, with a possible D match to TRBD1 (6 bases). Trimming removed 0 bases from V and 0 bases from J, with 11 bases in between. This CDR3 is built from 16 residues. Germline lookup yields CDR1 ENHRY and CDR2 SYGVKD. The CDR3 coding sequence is TGTGCCATCAGTGAGTCCGGACAGCCCATGAACACTGAAGCTTTCTTT. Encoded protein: CAISESGQPMNTEAFF.

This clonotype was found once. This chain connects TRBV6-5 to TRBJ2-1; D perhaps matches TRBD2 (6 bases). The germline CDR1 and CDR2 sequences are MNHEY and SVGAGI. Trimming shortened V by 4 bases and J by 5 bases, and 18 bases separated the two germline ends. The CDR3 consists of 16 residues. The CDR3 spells CASSFTRDGFNNEQFF. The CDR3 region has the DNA TGTGCCAGCAGTTTCACGCGGGACGGGTTTAACAATGAGCAGTTCTTC.

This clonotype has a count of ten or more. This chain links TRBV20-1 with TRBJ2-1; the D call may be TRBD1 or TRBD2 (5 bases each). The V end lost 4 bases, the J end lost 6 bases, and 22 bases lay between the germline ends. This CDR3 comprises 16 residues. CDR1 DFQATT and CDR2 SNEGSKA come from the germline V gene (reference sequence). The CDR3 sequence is CSAIASRAILRNEQFF. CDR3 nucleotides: TGCAGTGCTATCGCTAGCAGGGCCATCCTTCGCAATGAGCAGTTCTTC.

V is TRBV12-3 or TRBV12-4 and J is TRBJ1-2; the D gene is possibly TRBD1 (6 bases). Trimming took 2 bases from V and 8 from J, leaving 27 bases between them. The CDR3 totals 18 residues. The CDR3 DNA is TGTGCCAGCAGTTTACCCTTCCCCCGGAATGGACAGAAAGGGGGCTACACCTTC. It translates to CASSLPFPRNGQKGGYTF.

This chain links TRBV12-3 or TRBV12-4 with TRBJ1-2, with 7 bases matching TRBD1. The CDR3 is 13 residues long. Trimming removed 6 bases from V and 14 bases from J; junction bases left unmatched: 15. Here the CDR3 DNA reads TGTGCCAGCAGATACCGACAGGGCGTGGTGCTTACCTTC. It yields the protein CASRYRQGVVLTF.

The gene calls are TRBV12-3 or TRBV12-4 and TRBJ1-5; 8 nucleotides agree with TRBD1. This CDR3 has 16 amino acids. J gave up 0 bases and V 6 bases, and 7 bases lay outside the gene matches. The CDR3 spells CASSPGQGASNQPQHF. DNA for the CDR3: TGTGCCAGCAGCCCTGGACAGGGTGCTAGCAATCAGCCCCAGCATTTT.

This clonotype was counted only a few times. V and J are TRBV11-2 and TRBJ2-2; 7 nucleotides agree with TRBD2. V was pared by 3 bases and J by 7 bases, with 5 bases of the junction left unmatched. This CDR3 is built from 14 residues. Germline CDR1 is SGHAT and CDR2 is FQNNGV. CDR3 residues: CASSFGGDGGELFF. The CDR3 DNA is TGTGCCAGCAGCTTTGGGGGGGACGGCGGGGAGCTGTTTTTT.

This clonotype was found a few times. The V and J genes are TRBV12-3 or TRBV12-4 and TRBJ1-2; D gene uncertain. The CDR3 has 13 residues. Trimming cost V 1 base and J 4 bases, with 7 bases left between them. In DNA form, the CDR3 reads TGTGCCAGCAGTTTAGAGGCGCTCTATGGCTACACCTTC. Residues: CASSLEALYGYTF.

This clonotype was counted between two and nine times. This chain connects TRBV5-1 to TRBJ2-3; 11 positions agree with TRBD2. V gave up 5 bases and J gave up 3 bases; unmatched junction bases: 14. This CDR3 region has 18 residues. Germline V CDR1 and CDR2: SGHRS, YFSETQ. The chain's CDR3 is CASRQRALAGGLTDTQYF. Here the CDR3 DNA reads TGCGCCAGCAGACAAAGGGCCTTAGCGGGGGGGCTAACAGATACGCAGTATTTT.

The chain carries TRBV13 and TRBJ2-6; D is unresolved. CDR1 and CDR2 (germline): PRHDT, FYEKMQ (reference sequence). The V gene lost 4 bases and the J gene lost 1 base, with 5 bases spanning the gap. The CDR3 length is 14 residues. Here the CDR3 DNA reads TGTGCCAGCAGCTCCAGGTCTGGGGCCAACGTCCTGACTTTC. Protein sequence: CASSSRSGANVLTF.

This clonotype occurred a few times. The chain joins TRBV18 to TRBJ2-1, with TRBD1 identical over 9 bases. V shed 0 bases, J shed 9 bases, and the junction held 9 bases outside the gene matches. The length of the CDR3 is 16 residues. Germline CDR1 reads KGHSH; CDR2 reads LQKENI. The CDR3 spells CASSPPARTGDGEQFF. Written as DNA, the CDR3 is TGTGCCAGCTCACCACCGGCCAGGACAGGGGACGGTGAGCAGTTCTTC.

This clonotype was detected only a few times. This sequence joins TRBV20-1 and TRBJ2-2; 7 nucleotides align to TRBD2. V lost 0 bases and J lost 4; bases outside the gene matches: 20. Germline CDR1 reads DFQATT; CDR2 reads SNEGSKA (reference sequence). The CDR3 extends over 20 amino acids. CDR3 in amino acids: CSARDPLGRDGGLGTGELFF. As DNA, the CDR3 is TGCAGTGCTAGAGATCCTCTTGGCCGGGACGGCGGACTAGGCACCGGGGAGCTGTTTTTT.

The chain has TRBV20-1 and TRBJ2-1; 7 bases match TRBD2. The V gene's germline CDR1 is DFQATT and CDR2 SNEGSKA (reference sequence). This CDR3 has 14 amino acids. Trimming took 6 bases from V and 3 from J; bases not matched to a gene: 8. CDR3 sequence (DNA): TGCAGTGCCGATGCTAGCGGAAACTACAATGAGCAGTTCTTC. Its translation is CSADASGNYNEQFF.

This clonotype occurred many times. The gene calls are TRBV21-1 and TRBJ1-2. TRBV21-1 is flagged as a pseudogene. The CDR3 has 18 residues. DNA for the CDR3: TGTGCCAGCAGCAAAGCGCTACGCCGGGACAGCGGTAACTATGGCTACACCTTC. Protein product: CASSKALRRDSGNYGYTF.

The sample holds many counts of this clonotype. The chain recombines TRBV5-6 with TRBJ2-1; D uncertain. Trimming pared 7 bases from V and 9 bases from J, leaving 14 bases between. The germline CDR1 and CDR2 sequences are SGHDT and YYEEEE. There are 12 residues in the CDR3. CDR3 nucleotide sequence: TGTGCCAGCTCACTTAGACTTGGTGAGCAGTTCTTC. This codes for CASSLRLGEQFF.

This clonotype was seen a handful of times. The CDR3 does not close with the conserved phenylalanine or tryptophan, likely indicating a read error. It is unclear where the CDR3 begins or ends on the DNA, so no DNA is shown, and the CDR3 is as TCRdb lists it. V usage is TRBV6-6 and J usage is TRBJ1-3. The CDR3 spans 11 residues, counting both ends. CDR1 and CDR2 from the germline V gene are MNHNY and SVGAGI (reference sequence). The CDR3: CASSYDHAGRD.

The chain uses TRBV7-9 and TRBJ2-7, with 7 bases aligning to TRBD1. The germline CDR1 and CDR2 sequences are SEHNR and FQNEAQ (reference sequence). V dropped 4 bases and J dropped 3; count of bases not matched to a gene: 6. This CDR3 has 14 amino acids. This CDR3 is CASSSHRDSYEQYF. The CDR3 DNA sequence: TGTGCCAGCAGCTCTCACCGGGACAGCTACGAGCAGTACTTC.

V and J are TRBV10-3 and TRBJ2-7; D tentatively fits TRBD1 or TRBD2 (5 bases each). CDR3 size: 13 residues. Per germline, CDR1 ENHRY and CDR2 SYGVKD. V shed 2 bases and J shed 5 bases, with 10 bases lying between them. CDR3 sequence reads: CAISEVRGNEQYF. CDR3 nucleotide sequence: TGTGCCATCAGTGAGGTACGGGGCAACGAGCAGTACTTC.

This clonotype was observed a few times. Written as DNA, the CDR3 is TGTGCCAGCAGCGTAGAGACAGGGGTGGGTGAGCAGTACTTC. It encodes CASSVETGVGEQYF. The chain recombines TRBV9 with TRBJ2-7; 8 bases match TRBD1. Germline V gene data show CDR1 as SGDLS and CDR2 as YYNGEE. The J segment lost 7 bases and the V segment lost 0 bases, leaving 6 bases of the junction unmatched. The CDR3 covers 14 residues.

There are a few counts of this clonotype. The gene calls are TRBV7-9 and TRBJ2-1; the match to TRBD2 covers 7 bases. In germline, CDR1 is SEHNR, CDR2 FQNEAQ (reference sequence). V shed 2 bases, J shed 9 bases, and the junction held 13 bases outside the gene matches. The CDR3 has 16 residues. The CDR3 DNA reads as TGTGCCAGCAGCTTATTGTCGTCTTCACCGGGGGGTGAGCAGTTCTTC. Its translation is CASSLLSSSPGGEQFF. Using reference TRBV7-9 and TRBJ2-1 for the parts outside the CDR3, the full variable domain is DTGVSQNPRHKITKRGQNVTFRCDPISEHNRLYWYRQTLGQGPEFLTYFQNEAQLEKSRLLSDRFSAERPKGSFSTLEIQRTEQGDSAMYLCASSLLSSSPGGEQFFGPGTRLTVL.